This T cell receptor (beta chain) was recorded in a study of blood T cell repertoires in COVID-19. Study-level information: Italy, Spain and the United States were the sources of the convalescent and acute COVID-19 samples. In each case, the material was cDNA or gDNA derived from T cells, B-cell-depleted T cells, or PBMCs.

Trimming stripped 6 bases from V and 5 bases from J, with 13 bases between. Germline V gene lookup returns CDR1 MDHEN and CDR2 SYDVKM. This CDR3 region has 14 residues. As originally analysed: It was from reference gene primer amplification that nucleated cell counts were estimated. Data came from immunoSEQ multiplex PCR; TCRdb stores just in-frame clones and leaves some out. The V and J calls and clone size come from that table; D and trimming were worked out from the DNA. This table has 200,000 or so clones, around 85% appearing once. The sample taken for sequencing was peripheral blood. This TCR was recovered from a man aged 60 to 69 with acute or convalescent COVID-19. J is TRBJ1-4 and V is TRBV28; D is perhaps TRBD1 (5 bases). The CDR3 bases are TGTGCCAGCAGCCTGGGGCGGTGGAATGAAAAACTGTTTTTT. It yields the protein CASSLGRWNEKLFF.